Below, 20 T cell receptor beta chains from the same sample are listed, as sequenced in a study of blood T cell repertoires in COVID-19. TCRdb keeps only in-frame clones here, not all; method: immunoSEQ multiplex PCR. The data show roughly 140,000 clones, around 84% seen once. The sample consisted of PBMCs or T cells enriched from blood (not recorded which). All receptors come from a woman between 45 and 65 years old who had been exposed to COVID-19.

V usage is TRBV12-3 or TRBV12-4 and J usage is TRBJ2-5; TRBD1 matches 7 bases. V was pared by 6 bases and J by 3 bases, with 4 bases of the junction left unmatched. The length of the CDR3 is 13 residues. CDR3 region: CASRGTVKETQYF. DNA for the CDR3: TGTGCCAGCAGGGGGACAGTCAAAGAGACCCAGTACTTC.

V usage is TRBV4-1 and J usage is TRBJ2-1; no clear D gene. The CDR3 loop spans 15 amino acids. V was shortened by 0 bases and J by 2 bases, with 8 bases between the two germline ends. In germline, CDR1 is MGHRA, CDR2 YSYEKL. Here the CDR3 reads CASSQDSQAYNEQFF. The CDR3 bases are TGCGCCAGCAGCCAAGATTCGCAGGCCTACAATGAGCAGTTCTTC.

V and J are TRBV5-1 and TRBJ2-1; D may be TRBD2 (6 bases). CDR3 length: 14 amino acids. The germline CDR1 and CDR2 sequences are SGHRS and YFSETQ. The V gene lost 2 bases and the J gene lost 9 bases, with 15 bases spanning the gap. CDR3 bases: TGCGCCAGCAGCTTTTATAGCGGCCGAGGTGAGCAGTTCTTC. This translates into CASSFYSGRGEQFF.

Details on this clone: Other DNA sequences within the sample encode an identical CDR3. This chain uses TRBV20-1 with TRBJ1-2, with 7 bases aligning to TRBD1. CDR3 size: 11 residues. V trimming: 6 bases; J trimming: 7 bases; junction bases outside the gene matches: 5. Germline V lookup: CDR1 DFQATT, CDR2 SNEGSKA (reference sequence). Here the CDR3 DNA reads TGCAGTGCCACGGACAGGAGTGGCTACACCTTC. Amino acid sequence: CSATDRSGYTF.

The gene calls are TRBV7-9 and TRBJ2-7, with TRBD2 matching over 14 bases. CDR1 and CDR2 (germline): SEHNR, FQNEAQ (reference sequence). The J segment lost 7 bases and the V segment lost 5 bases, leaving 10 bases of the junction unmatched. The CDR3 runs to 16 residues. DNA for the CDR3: TGTGCCAGCAGCCGGTTTGGGACTAGCGGGAGCGGTGAGCAGTACTTC. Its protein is CASSRFGTSGSGEQYF.

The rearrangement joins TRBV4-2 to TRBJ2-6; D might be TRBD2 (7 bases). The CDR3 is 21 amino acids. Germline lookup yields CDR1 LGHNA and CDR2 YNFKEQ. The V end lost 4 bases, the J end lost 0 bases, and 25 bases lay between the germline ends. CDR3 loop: CASSPTNTGRGKSSGANVLTF. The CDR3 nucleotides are TGTGCCAGCAGCCCCACTAACACAGGGAGGGGGAAGAGCTCTGGGGCCAACGTCCTGACTTTC.

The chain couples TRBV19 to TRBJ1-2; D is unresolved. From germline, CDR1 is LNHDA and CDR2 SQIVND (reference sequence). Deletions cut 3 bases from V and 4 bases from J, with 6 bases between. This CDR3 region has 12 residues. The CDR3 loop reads CASSMASYGYTF. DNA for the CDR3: TGTGCCAGTAGTATGGCCAGCTATGGCTACACCTTC.

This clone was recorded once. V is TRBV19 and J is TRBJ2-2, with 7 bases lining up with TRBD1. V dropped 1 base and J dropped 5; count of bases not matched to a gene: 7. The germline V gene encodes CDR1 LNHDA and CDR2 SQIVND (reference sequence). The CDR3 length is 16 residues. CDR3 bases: TGTGCCAGTAGTATAGTAGGCAGGGGGAGAACCGGGGAGCTGTTTTTT. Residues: CASSIVGRGRTGELFF. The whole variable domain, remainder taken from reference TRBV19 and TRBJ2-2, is DGGITQSPKYLFRKEGQNVTLSCEQNLNHDAMYWYRQDPGQGLRLIYYSQIVNDFQKGDIAEGYSVSREKKESFPLTVTSAQKNPTAFYLCASSIVGRGRTGELFFGEGSRLTVL.

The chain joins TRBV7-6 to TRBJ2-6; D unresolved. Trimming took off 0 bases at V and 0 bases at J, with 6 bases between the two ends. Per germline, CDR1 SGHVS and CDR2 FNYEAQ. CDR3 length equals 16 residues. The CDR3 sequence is CASSLASFSGANVLTF. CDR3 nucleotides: TGTGCCAGCAGCTTAGCGTCCTTCTCTGGGGCCAACGTCCTGACTTTC. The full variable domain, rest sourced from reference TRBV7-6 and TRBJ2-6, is GAGVSQSPRYKVTKRGQDVALRCDPISGHVSLYWYRQALGQGPEFLTYFNYEAQQDKSGLPNDRFSAERPEGSISTLTIQRTEQRDSAMYRCASSLASFSGANVLTFGAGSRLTVL.

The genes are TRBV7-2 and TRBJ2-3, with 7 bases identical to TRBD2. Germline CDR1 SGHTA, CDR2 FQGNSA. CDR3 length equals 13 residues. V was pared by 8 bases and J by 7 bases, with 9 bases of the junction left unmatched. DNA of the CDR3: TGTGCCAGCCGCGGGCTAGCGGCGAATACGCAGTATTTT. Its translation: CASRGLAANTQYF.

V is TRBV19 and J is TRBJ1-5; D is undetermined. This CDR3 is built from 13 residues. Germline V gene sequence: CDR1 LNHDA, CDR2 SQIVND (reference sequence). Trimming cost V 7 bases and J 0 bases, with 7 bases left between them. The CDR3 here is CASKSYSNQPQHF. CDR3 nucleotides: TGTGCCAGTAAATCCTATAGCAATCAGCCCCAGCATTTT.

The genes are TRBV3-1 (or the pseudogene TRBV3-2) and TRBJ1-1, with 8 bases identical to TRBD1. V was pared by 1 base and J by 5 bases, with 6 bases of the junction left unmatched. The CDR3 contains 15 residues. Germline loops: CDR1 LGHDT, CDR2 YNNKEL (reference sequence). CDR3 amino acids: CASSQGTGIATEAFF. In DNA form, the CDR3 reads TGTGCCAGCAGCCAAGGGACAGGGATCGCAACTGAAGCTTTCTTT.

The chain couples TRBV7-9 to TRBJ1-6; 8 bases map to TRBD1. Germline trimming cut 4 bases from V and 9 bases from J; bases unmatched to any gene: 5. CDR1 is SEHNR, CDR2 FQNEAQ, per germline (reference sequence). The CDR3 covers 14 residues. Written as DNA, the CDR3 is TGTGCCAGCAGCTCCGGACAGGGAAGTTCACCCCTCCACTTT. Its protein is CASSSGQGSSPLHF.

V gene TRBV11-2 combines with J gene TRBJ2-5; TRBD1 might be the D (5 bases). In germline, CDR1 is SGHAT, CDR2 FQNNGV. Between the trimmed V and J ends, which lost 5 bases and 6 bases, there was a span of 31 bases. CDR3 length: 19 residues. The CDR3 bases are TGTGCCAGCAGCCCACACACTCAAATGGCAGGGCGAAGGGGAAAGACCCAGTACTTC. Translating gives CASSPHTQMAGRRGKTQYF.

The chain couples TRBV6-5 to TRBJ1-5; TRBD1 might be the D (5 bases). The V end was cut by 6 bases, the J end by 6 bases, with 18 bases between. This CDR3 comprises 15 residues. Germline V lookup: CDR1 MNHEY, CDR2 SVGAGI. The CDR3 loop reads CASSRPGLDGQPQHF. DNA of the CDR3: TGTGCCAGCAGCAGACCAGGGTTAGACGGTCAGCCCCAGCATTTT.

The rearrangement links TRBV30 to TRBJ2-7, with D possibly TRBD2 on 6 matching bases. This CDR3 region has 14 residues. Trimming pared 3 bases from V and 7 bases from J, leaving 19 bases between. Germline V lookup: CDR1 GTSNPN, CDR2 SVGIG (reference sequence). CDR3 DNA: TGTGCCTGGAGAGCAATAGCGGTCCCCAGGGAGCAGTACTTC. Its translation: CAWRAIAVPREQYF.

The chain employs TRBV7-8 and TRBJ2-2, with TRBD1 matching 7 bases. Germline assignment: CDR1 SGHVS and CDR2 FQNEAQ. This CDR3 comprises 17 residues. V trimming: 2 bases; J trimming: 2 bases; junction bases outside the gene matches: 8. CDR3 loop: CASSLKQGRPNTGELFF. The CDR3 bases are TGTGCCAGCAGCTTAAAACAGGGGCGACCCAACACCGGGGAGCTGTTTTTT.

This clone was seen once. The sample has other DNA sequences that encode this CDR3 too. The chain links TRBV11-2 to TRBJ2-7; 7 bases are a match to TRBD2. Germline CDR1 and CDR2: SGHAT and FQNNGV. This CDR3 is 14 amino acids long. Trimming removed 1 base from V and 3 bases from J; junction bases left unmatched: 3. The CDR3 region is CASSLAGGSYEQYF. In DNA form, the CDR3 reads TGTGCCAGCAGCTTAGCGGGAGGTAGCTACGAGCAGTACTTC.

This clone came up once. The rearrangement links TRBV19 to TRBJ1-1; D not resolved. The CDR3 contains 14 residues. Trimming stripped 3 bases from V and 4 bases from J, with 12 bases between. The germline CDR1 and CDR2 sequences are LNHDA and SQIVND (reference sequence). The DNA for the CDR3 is TGTGCCAGTAGTATTGGAGTGGGAGGCACTGAAGCTTTCTTT. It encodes CASSIGVGGTEAFF.

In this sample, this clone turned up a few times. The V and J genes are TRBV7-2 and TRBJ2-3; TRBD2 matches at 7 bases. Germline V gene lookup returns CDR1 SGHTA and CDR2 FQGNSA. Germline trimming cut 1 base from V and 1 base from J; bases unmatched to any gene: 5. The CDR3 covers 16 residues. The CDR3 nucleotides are TGTGCCAGCAGCTTAGAAGGTAGCGGGCGCACAGATACGCAGTATTTT. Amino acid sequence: CASSLEGSGRTDTQYF.